This TCR beta chain derives from a study of T-cell memory formation after mild COVID-19. Trimming took off 2 bases at V and 7 bases at J, with 14 bases between the two ends. Germline V gene sequence: CDR1 KGHDR, CDR2 SFDVKD. This CDR3 contains 15 residues. A note on this clonotype: Its antigen remains unidentified.

Overall study results and limits: Day 15 to 85 contracting clones showed balanced CD4/CD8; later expanders leaned CD4+. Pre-infection memory already had some responding clones, implying cross-reactive memory joined. Chiefly within CM and EM were the contracting CD4+ clones; CD8+ ones were within EMRA.

TCRdb reprocessed the 5' RACE reads via MiXCR and lists one record per CDR3 protein. The profile shows about 250,000 distinct CDR3 sequences, 15% to 19% of them singletons. The chain recombines TRBV24-1 with TRBJ2-1, with D perhaps given as TRBD1 or TRBD2 (5 bases each). Material for sequencing was PBMCs or a T cell subset sorted from them (not recorded which). This receptor was taken from an adult woman who had mild COVID-19 (a few samples of this study predate the infection). Cell type and time point are not known. DNA of the CDR3: TGTGCCACCAGTGATTCCGGGACGGTGTCTAATGAGCAGTTCTTC. Residues: CATSDSGTVSNEQFF.